Reported below is one TCR beta chain. This specimen belongs to a study of blood T cell repertoires in COVID-19. CDR1 is MNHEY and CDR2 is SVGEGT in the germline V gene. Trimming pared 5 bases from V and 0 bases from J, leaving 4 bases between. This CDR3 spans 12 amino acids. Individuals aged roughly 18 to 100 years were recruited from fewer than 25 US areas. Categorization into cohorts depended on clinical history that participants reported. A PCR-confirmed or clinician-diagnosed COVID-19 case had contacted exposed participants within 2 weeks of entry. As originally analysed: Cell counts per sample came from amplifying reference gene primers. The data were produced by immunoSEQ multiplex PCR, yet TCRdb's version contains in-frame clones alone and is incomplete. V, J and clone size are taken as reported in that table, and D and trimming were inferred from the DNA itself. Here the sample spans around 190,000 clones, over 80% being singletons.

The source is a woman aged 25 to 45 who had been exposed to COVID-19. Input material: PBMCs or T cells enriched from blood (not recorded which). The rearrangement joins TRBV6-2 or TRBV6-3 to TRBJ1-1; no reliable D call. CDR3 residues: CASSTVNTEAFF. In nucleotides, the CDR3 is TGTGCCAGCAGTACAGTGAACACTGAAGCTTTCTTT.